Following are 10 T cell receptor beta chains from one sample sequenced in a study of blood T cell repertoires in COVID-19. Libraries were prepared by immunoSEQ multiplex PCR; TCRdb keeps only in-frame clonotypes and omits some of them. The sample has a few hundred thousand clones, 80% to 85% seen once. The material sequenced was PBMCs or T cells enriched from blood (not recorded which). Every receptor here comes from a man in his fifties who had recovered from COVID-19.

The CDR3 bases are TGTGCCAGCAGCTTAGGACAGGGCATTATGGCTTTCTTT. Residues: CASSLGQGIMAFF. The rearrangement uses TRBV11-2 and TRBJ1-1, with 7 positions matching TRBD1. From germline, CDR1 is SGHAT and CDR2 FQNNGV. The CDR3 length is 13 residues. V lost 1 base to trimming and J lost 11 bases; unmatched junction nucleotides: 7.

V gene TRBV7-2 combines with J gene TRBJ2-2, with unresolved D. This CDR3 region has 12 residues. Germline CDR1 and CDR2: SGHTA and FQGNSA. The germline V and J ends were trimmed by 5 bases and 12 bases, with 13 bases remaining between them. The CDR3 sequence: CASSVHSQQLFF. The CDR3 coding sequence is TGTGCCAGCAGCGTACATAGCCAGCAGCTGTTTTTT. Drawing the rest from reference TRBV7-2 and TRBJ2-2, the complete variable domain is GAGVSQSPSNKVTEKGKDVELRCDPISGHTALYWYRQSLGQGLEFLIYFQGNSAPDKSGLPSDRFSAERTGGSVSTLTIQRTQQEDSAVYLCASSVHSQQLFFGEGSRLTVL.

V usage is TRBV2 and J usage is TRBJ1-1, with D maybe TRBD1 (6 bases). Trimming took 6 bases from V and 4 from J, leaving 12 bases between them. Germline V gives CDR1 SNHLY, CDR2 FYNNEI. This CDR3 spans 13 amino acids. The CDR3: CASSPTGSTEAFF. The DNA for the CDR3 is TGTGCCAGCAGCCCGACAGGCAGCACTGAAGCTTTCTTT. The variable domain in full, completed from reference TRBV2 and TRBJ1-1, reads EPEVTQTPSHQVTQMGQEVILRCVPISNHLYFYWYRQILGQKVEFLVSFYNNEISEKSEIFDDQFSVERPDGSNFTLKIRSTKLEDSAMYFCASSPTGSTEAFFGQGTRLTVV.

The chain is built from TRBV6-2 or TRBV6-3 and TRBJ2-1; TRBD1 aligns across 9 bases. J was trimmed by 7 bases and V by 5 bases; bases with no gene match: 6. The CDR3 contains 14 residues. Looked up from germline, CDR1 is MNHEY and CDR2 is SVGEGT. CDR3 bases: TGTGCCAGCAGTAAGGGGACAGGGAGAAATGAGCAGTTCTTC. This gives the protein CASSKGTGRNEQFF.

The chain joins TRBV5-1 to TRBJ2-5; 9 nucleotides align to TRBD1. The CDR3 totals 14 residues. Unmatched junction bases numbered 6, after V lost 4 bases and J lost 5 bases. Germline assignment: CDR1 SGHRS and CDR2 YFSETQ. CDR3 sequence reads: CASSPTGGEETQYF. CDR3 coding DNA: TGCGCCAGCAGCCCGACAGGGGGAGAGGAGACCCAGTACTTC.

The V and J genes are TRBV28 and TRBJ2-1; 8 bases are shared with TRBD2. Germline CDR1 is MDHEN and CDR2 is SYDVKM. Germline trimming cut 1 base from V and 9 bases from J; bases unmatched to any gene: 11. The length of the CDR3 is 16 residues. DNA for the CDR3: TGTGCCAGCAGTTTATATTCCGGGACTAGTCTTGGTGAGCAGTTCTTC. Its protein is CASSLYSGTSLGEQFF.

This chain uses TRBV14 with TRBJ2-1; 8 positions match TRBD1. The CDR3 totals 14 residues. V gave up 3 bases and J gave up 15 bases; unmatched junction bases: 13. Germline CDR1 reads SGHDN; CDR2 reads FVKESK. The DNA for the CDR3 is TGTGCCAGCAGCCATGCCGGGTTTCGGACAGGGCTGTTCTTC. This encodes CASSHAGFRTGLFF.

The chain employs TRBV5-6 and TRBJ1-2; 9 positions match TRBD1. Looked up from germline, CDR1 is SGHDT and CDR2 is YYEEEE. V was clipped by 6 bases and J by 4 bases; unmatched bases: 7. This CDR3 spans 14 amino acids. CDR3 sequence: CASTLGTGTYGYTF. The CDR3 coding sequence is TGTGCCAGCACCCTAGGGACAGGGACCTATGGCTACACCTTC.

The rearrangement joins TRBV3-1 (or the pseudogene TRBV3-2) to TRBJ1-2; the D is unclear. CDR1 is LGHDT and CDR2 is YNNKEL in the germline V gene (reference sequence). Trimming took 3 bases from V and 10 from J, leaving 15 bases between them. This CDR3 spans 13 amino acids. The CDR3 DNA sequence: TGTGCCAGCAGCCAGGTGGGCAGCCCCTTCTACACCTTC. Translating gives CASSQVGSPFYTF.

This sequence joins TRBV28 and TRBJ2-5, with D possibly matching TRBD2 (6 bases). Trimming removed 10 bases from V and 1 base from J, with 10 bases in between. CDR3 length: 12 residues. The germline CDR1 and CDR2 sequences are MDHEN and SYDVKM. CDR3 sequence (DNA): TGTGCCACCGGGAGATTCCAAGAGACCCAGTACTTC. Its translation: CATGRFQETQYF.